This T cell receptor (beta chain) was identified during a study of T cells in narcolepsy. Study-level information: Patients with NT1 or NT2 and healthy control donors were enrolled.

The CDR3 has 15 residues. The ends lost 5 bases at V and 2 bases at J; junction bases unmatched: 4. The germline gives CDR1 SGHVS, CDR2 FQNEAQ. TCRdb's copy holds only in-frame clones and misses some; the assay was immunoSEQ multiplex PCR. The repertoire includes 25,000 to 35,000 clones, 79% of them detected once, and 6% to 7% sits in the top ten. Whole-study results and caveats: Some memory CD4+ repertoires had no autoreactive clone sequences.

As for this clone: Its antigen remains unknown.

The receptor was isolated from a human donor in good health. Material for sequencing was memory (CD45RA-) CD4+ T cells from blood. The chain carries TRBV7-8 and TRBJ1-2; 11 bases are shared with TRBD1. The CDR3 DNA reads TGTGCCAGCAGCCCGAGGACAGGGGGCAACTATGGCTACACCTTC. Translating gives CASSPRTGGNYGYTF.